This passage covers 25 T cell receptor beta chains from one sample sequenced in a study of CD8+ T cells in alopecia areata. RNA was isolated and reverse transcribed to cDNA, the sequencing template. Data came from immunoSEQ multiplex PCR; TCRdb stores just in-frame clones and leaves some out. This sample has 100,000 to 150,000 clones, with 30% to 40% found just once. Material: CD4+ T cells sorted from blood. These receptors all come from a human donor with alopecia areata.

This clone was detected a few times. The chain recombines TRBV21-1 with TRBJ2-7. TRBV21-1 corresponds to a pseudogene. This CDR3 contains 16 residues. The CDR3 reads CASSKGKLVLPYEQYF. As DNA, the CDR3 is TGTGCCAGCAGCAAAGGAAAATTGGTTTTGCCCTACGAGCAGTACTTC.

The gene calls are TRBV4-1 and TRBJ2-2; tentatively, D is TRBD2 (5 bases). Germline V lookup: CDR1 MGHRA, CDR2 YSYEKL. The CDR3 extends over 18 amino acids. V was trimmed by 1 base and J by 0 bases, leaving 15 bases between them. The CDR3 sequence is CASSQGRLTRPNTGELFF. DNA for the CDR3: TGCGCCAGCAGCCAAGGCCGACTCACTAGACCGAACACCGGGGAGCTGTTTTTT.

The chain joins TRBV5-1 to TRBJ2-7, with D possibly being TRBD2 (5 bases). The CDR3 extends over 14 amino acids. With 0 bases removed from V and 3 bases from J, the gap between germline ends came to 10 bases. In germline, CDR1 is SGHRS, CDR2 YFSETQ. The CDR3 protein is CASSLDGNSYEQYF. The CDR3 nucleotides read TGCGCCAGCAGCTTGGACGGGAACAGCTACGAGCAGTACTTC.

Judged by abundance, this clone is medium-sized. This chain joins TRBV7-9 and TRBJ2-2, with TRBD1 as a possible D gene (7 bases). Trimming pared 8 bases from V and 5 bases from J, leaving 18 bases between. Germline V gene sequence: CDR1 SEHNR, CDR2 FQNEAQ (reference sequence). The CDR3 consists of 15 residues. The CDR3 protein is CASEDRRGRTGELFF. In DNA, the CDR3 is TGTGCCAGCGAAGATCGGAGGGGGCGGACCGGGGAGCTGTTTTTT.

This clone showed up just a few times. The same CDR3 also results from other DNA sequences found in this sample. The chain has TRBV29-1 and TRBJ2-3, with D possibly matching TRBD2 (5 bases). V lost 4 bases to trimming and J lost 2 bases, with 10 bases between them. This CDR3 is built from 13 residues. CDR1 and CDR2 (germline): SQVTM, ANQGSEA. CDR3: CSVAGRVTDTQYF. Written as DNA, the CDR3 is TGCAGCGTTGCGGGGAGAGTCACAGATACGCAGTATTTT.

This clone appeared a few times. This chain connects TRBV11-1 to TRBJ2-7; D perhaps matches TRBD1 (6 bases). This CDR3 has 14 amino acids. Germline values: CDR1 SGHAT, CDR2 FQDESV (reference sequence). Trimming removed 0 bases from V and 4 bases from J, with 10 bases in between. The CDR3 is CASSLARTAYEQYF. DNA for the CDR3: TGTGCCAGCAGCTTAGCCCGGACAGCTTACGAGCAGTACTTC.

The rearrangement joins TRBV29-1 to TRBJ1-1, with D possibly TRBD1 on 6 matching bases. Germline CDR1 reads SQVTM; CDR2 reads ANQGSEA. There are 18 residues in the CDR3. Trimming cost V 4 bases and J 5 bases, with 29 bases left between them. The CDR3 loop reads CSVVGGARASGGATEAFF. Written as DNA, the CDR3 is TGCAGCGTTGTGGGGGGCGCTAGGGCAAGCGGAGGGGCAACTGAAGCTTTCTTT.

The chain combines TRBV9 with TRBJ2-2; D may be TRBD1 (5 bases). There are 14 residues in the CDR3. Germline CDR1 is SGDLS and CDR2 is YYNGEE. V lost 5 bases, J lost 2 bases, and 10 bases lay in between. The CDR3 nucleotides read TGTGCCAGCAGGGAGCAGGGAAACACCGGGGAGCTGTTTTTT. It translates to CASREQGNTGELFF.

A few counts support this clone. This chain joins TRBV29-1 and TRBJ2-5; D may match TRBD1 or TRBD2 (5 bases each). Germline assignment: CDR1 SQVTM and CDR2 ANQGSEA. Deletions cut 8 bases from V and 0 bases from J, with 13 bases between. This CDR3 comprises 13 residues. CDR3 loop: CSRSGTDQETQYF. The CDR3 DNA is TGCAGCCGATCCGGGACCGACCAAGAGACCCAGTACTTC. The full variable domain, completed using reference TRBV29-1 and TRBJ2-5, is SAVISQKPSRDICQRGTSLTIQCQVDSQVTMMFWYRQQPGQSLTLIATANQGSEATYESGFVIDKFPISRPNLTFSTLTVSNMSPEDSSIYLCSRSGTDQETQYFGPGTRLLVL.

As DNA, the CDR3 is TGTGCCAGCAGCTTGGCGGGGAACAACTATGGCTACACCTTC. Translated: CASSLAGNNYGYTF. The rearrangement links TRBV5-6 to TRBJ1-2; no clear D gene. CDR1 SGHDT and CDR2 YYEEEE come from the germline V gene. This CDR3 comprises 14 residues. V lost 0 bases, J lost 2 bases, and 8 bases lay in between.

In regard to this clone: Other DNA sequences in this sample translate to the same CDR3. V is TRBV5-1 and J is TRBJ2-7; 7 nucleotides match TRBD2. Germline CDR1 SGHRS, CDR2 YFSETQ. The ends lost 3 bases at V and 7 bases at J; junction bases unmatched: 1. The CDR3 is made up of 11 amino acids. CDR3 DNA sequence: TGCGCCAGCAGCTGGGGGGGAGAGCAGTACTTC. As protein: CASSWGGEQYF.

This clone was seen many times. The chain couples TRBV6-6 to TRBJ2-7; D gene unclear. The CDR3 length is 12 residues. Trimming removed 5 bases from V and 5 bases from J, with 10 bases in between. CDR1 and CDR2 from the germline V gene are MNHNY and SVGAGI (reference sequence). The CDR3 coding sequence is TGTGCCAGCAGTGGCAGTTGGAACGAGCAGTACTTC. It is translated as CASSGSWNEQYF.

The V gene is TRBV30, the J gene TRBJ2-1; 13 bases map to TRBD2. The V gene end was trimmed by 1 base and the J gene end by 13 bases; junction bases not matched to a gene: 7. The germline CDR1 and CDR2 sequences are GTSNPN and SVGIG (reference sequence). This CDR3 region has 14 residues. The chain's CDR3 is CAWSAPTSGRPQFF. The CDR3 DNA follows: TGTGCCTGGAGTGCCCCGACTAGCGGGAGGCCTCAGTTCTTC.

This clone was recorded a few times. The same CDR3 is also encoded by other DNA sequences in this sample. This chain uses TRBV9 with TRBJ2-6; D is unclear. Germline CDR1 and CDR2: SGDLS and YYNGEE. CDR3 length: 14 residues. The V end lost 3 bases, the J end lost 0 bases, and 4 bases lay between the germline ends. CDR3 amino acids: CASSAVSGANVLTF. CDR3 coding DNA: TGTGCCAGCAGCGCGGTCTCTGGGGCCAACGTCCTGACTTTC.

This chain links TRBV7-8 with TRBJ2-2; 12 bases line up with TRBD2. The CDR3 sequence is 17 residues long. V lost 0 bases to trimming and J lost 8 bases; unmatched junction nucleotides: 7. Germline V gene data show CDR1 as SGHVS and CDR2 as FQNEAQ. CDR3: CASSLALLAGGSGELFF. Written as DNA, the CDR3 is TGTGCCAGCAGCTTAGCGCTACTAGCGGGAGGTTCGGGGGAGCTGTTTTTT.

CDR3 sequence reads: CASSLALGDYEQYF. The CDR3 DNA is TGTGCCAGCAGCTTAGCGCTGGGGGACTACGAGCAGTACTTC. This chain connects TRBV7-8 to TRBJ2-7; either TRBD1 or TRBD2 may supply D (5 bases each). Between the trimmed V and J ends, which lost 0 bases and 3 bases, there was a span of 9 bases. The CDR3 loop spans 14 amino acids. Germline V gene sequence: CDR1 SGHVS, CDR2 FQNEAQ.

This clone was found a few times. The chain couples TRBV5-6 to TRBJ2-3; 8 bases fit TRBD2. Germline loops: CDR1 SGHDT, CDR2 YYEEEE. J was trimmed by 3 bases and V by 4 bases; bases with no gene match: 7. The CDR3 consists of 15 residues. This CDR3 is CASSLGTRGTDTQYF. The CDR3 DNA follows: TGTGCCAGCAGCCTCGGGACTAGAGGAACAGATACGCAGTATTTT. The entire variable domain, with the rest obtained from reference TRBV5-6 and TRBJ2-3, is as follows: DAGVTQSPTHLIKTRGQQVTLRCSPKSGHDTVSWYQQALGQGPQFIFQYYEEEERQRGNFPDRFSGHQFPNYSSELNVNALLLGDSALYLCASSLGTRGTDTQYFGPGTRLTVL.

The chain combines TRBV30 with TRBJ2-7; 8 positions agree with TRBD1. Germline V CDR1 and CDR2: GTSNPN, SVGIG (reference sequence). Unmatched junction bases numbered 2, after V lost 2 bases and J lost 2 bases. CDR3 length: 13 amino acids. This CDR3 is CAWSTGQAYEQYF. The CDR3 region has the DNA TGTGCCTGGAGTACGGGACAGGCCTACGAGCAGTACTTC. Together with reference TRBV30 and TRBJ2-7, the CDR3 gives the full variable domain: SQTIHQWPATLVQPVGSPLSLECTVEGTSNPNLYWYRQAAGRGLQLLFYSVGIGQISSEVPQNLSASRPQDRQFILSSKKLLLSDSGFYLCAWSTGQAYEQYFGPGTRLTVT.

This chain connects TRBV23-1 to TRBJ2-5, with 7 bases fitting TRBD2. TRBV23-1 is an ORF; its function is uncertain. This CDR3 has 18 amino acids. Trimming took 4 bases from V and 0 from J; bases not matched to a gene: 14. CDR3 in DNA: TGCGCCAGCAGTCCTCCAACTCCTAGCGGACCGTACCAAGAGACCCAGTACTTC. It specifies CASSPPTPSGPYQETQYF.

The chain uses TRBV15 and TRBJ2-4; 10 positions match TRBD2. In germline, CDR1 is LNHNV, CDR2 YYDKDF (reference sequence). The V and J ends lost 2 bases and 7 bases, in that order; junction bases with no gene match: 5. The CDR3 consists of 15 residues. CDR3: CATSRQAGGGNIQYF. The CDR3 bases are TGTGCCACCAGCAGACAAGCGGGAGGGGGCAACATTCAGTACTTC.

This clone was detected a few times. The genes are TRBV6-4 and TRBJ2-1, with TRBD2 matching over 8 bases. There are 16 residues in the CDR3. The J segment lost 0 bases and the V segment lost 5 bases, leaving 6 bases of the junction unmatched. Germline V gene data show CDR1 as MRHNA and CDR2 as SNTAGT. The CDR3 DNA reads TGTGCCAGCAGTACCACTCGGGGGGGCTCCTACAATGAGCAGTTCTTC. It yields the protein CASSTTRGGSYNEQFF.

A few counts support this clone. This chain joins TRBV29-1 and TRBJ1-1; a possible D gene is TRBD1 (5 bases). The germline V and J ends were trimmed by 6 bases and 0 bases, with 11 bases remaining between them. This CDR3 has 13 residues. Germline V lookup: CDR1 SQVTM, CDR2 ANQGSEA. The DNA for the CDR3 is TGCAGCGTCCCGACAGCGATGAACACTGAAGCTTTCTTT. It is translated as CSVPTAMNTEAFF. The full variable domain, completed using reference TRBV29-1 and TRBJ1-1, is SAVISQKPSRDICQRGTSLTIQCQVDSQVTMMFWYRQQPGQSLTLIATANQGSEATYESGFVIDKFPISRPNLTFSTLTVSNMSPEDSSIYLCSVPTAMNTEAFFGQGTRLTVV.

There are a few counts of this clone. This chain links TRBV7-2 with TRBJ1-2; 8 bases agree with TRBD1. Germline V lookup: CDR1 SGHTA, CDR2 FQGNSA. The CDR3 totals 14 residues. With V trimmed by 4 bases and J by 4 bases, 5 bases remained unmatched. CDR3 nucleotides: TGTGCCAGCAGCTCGACAGGGGCCTTCTATGGCTACACCTTC. The encoded protein is CASSSTGAFYGYTF.

The chain employs TRBV29-1 and TRBJ2-1; perhaps TRBD2 as D (6 bases). V was pared by 4 bases and J by 2 bases, with 18 bases between. The CDR3 loop spans 16 amino acids. CDR1 and CDR2 (germline): SQVTM, ANQGSEA. In nucleotides, the CDR3 is TGCAGCGTTGGGCCTAGGGTAGCGGAGCCCTACAATGAGCAGTTCTTC. Translated: CSVGPRVAEPYNEQFF.

This clone was counted between two and nine times. This chain joins TRBV4-1 and TRBJ2-7; tentative D call: TRBD1 (5 bases). V lost 4 bases, J lost 7 bases, and 17 bases lay in between. Germline CDR1 is MGHRA and CDR2 is YSYEKL. The CDR3 contains 14 residues. The CDR3 coding sequence is TGCGCCAGCAGCCCGATACTCAAGGGGAAGGAGCAGTACTTC. Residues: CASSPILKGKEQYF.